This T cell receptor (beta chain) was recorded in a study of technical replicates of blood from a few donors. In germline, CDR1 is MNHEY, CDR2 SMNVEV (reference sequence). CDR3 size: 15 residues. V lost 5 bases to trimming and J lost 2 bases; unmatched junction nucleotides: 8. Method: immunoSEQ multiplex PCR; TCRdb's copy keeps in-frame clones and lacks some. The table shows about 80,000 clones, with around 90% occurring only once. The specimen was T cells isolated from PBMCs. This chain links TRBV27 with TRBJ2-7; 8 bases fit TRBD2. This receptor was identified in a human donor in good health. As DNA, the CDR3 is TGTGCCAGCAGTCCTGTAGCGGGACGGGCCTACGAGCAGTACTTC. This gives the protein CASSPVAGRAYEQYF.